This T cell receptor beta chain stems from a study of T cell changes during pregnancy in multiple sclerosis. The CDR3 runs 15 residues. Germline V gene sequence: CDR1 SGHRS, CDR2 YFSETQ. Trimming removed 0 bases at V and 0 bases at J, with 9 bases between. The data were produced by immunoSEQ multiplex PCR, yet TCRdb's version contains in-frame clones alone and is incomplete. The sample comprises 91,000 or so clones, roughly 92% of which are singletons, and about 0.98% rests with the top ten. This clone was recorded only once. The chain is built from TRBV5-1 and TRBJ1-1, with D hard to call. This sequence originates from a female donor with multiple sclerosis, enrolled in a pregnancy study. This material consisted of peripheral blood, taken after pregnancy. The CDR3 reads CASSLAPVMNTEAFF. CDR3 DNA sequence: TGCGCCAGCAGCTTGGCCCCAGTAATGAACACTGAAGCTTTCTTT. Full variable domain (rest looked up from reference TRBV5-1 and TRBJ1-1): KAGVTQTPRYLIKTRGQQVTLSCSPISGHRSVSWYQQTPGQGLQFLFEYFSETQRNKGNFPGRFSGRQFSNSRSEMNVSTLELGDSALYLCASSLAPVMNTEAFFGQGTRLTVV.